Listed here are 30 T cell receptor beta chains from one sample, sequenced in a study of regulatory T cells in long-lasting Graves disease. Time point: newly diagnosed GD, antithyroid drugs for less than 3 months. The TCR library used RNA extracted from PBMCs. Building the TCR beta libraries relied on iRepertoire HTBI primers, and CDR3 regions underwent Arm-PCR. In TCRdb, the multiplex PCR reads were re-called with MiXCR into one record per CDR3 protein. Of 400,000 to 500,000 distinct CDR3 sequences listed, about 16% are singletons. In addition, the sample was reused for a study of T cells in Graves' hyperthyroidism and ophthalmopathy.

The specimen was peripheral blood mononuclear cells (PBMCs), collected at new diagnosis, from a patient treated with antithyroid drugs. Receptors originate from a woman aged 25-40 years with Graves disease.

This clonotype appeared many times. The rearrangement uses TRBV7-3 and TRBJ2-3; a weak D match, TRBD2 (6 bases). The CDR3 runs 13 residues. Germline assignment: CDR1 SGHTA and CDR2 FQGTGA. V lost 4 bases, J lost 4 bases, and 9 bases lay in between. The CDR3 region has the DNA TGTGCCAGCAGCTCGACTAGGCCAGATACGCAGTATTTT. Protein sequence: CASSSTRPDTQYF.

This clonotype was seen a handful of times. This chain links TRBV6-2 or TRBV6-3 with TRBJ2-7, with 10 bases that match TRBD2. The CDR3 totals 14 residues. Germline lookup yields CDR1 MNHEY and CDR2 SVGEGT. The V gene end was trimmed by 10 bases and the J gene end by 6 bases; junction bases not matched to a gene: 12. The CDR3 DNA follows: TGTGCCACCCAGAAGCGGGAGGGCCTACGCGAGCAGTACTTC. Its protein product is CATQKREGLREQYF.

Remarks on this clonotype: This may stem from a read error, because a much larger clone lies one nucleotide away. The chain has TRBV2 and TRBJ1-4, with D possibly being TRBD1 (5 bases). V lost 6 bases to trimming and J lost 8 bases, with 16 bases between them. The CDR3 loop spans 14 amino acids. Germline CDR1 SNHLY, CDR2 FYNNEI. CDR3 bases: TGTGCCAGCAGGTTCCGGGGGACGGAGGAAAAACTGTTTTTT. It yields the protein CASRFRGTEEKLFF.

The table lists this clonotype with many counts. V gene TRBV7-2 combines with J gene TRBJ2-7; 7 bases are a match to TRBD2. V gave up 0 bases and J gave up 11 bases; unmatched junction bases: 4. This CDR3 has 12 amino acids. The germline gives CDR1 SGHTA, CDR2 FQGNSA. The CDR3 nucleotides read TGTGCCAGCAGCTTAGCGCGGGGGTTGGAGTACTTC. Encoded protein: CASSLARGLEYF.

This clonotype came up many times. The chain has TRBV11-3 and TRBJ2-3, with no clear D. CDR1 and CDR2 from the germline V gene are SGHNT and YENEEA. The CDR3 has 12 residues. Trimming took off 1 base at V and 11 bases at J, with 10 bases between the two ends. The CDR3 spells CASSLAASEQYF. The DNA of the CDR3 is TGTGCCAGCAGCTTAGCGGCTAGTGAGCAGTATTTT.

This clonotype was counted only a few times. The V and J genes are TRBV20-1 and TRBJ2-3; 15 bases are a match to TRBD2. V trimming: 5 bases; J trimming: 8 bases; junction bases outside the gene matches: 11. Looked up from germline, CDR1 is DFQATT and CDR2 is SNEGSKA (reference sequence). This CDR3 has 16 residues. CDR3 sequence reads: CSASGTSGRSSVTQYF. In DNA, the CDR3 is TGCAGTGCTTCCGGGACTAGCGGGAGGTCCAGTGTTACGCAGTATTTT.

The CDR3 bases are TGTGCCAGCGCCCCGAACCTGCCAGGGCTGATCTCTGGGGCCAACGTCCTGACTTTC. This sequence encodes CASAPNLPGLISGANVLTF. The genes are TRBV28 and TRBJ2-6, with D perhaps TRBD1 (5 bases). The V gene's germline CDR1 is MDHEN and CDR2 SYDVKM. V lost 8 bases to trimming and J lost 0 bases, with 23 bases between them. This CDR3 has 19 residues.

Many counts were recorded for this clonotype. The junction shows a germline mismatch at one end, possibly a read error. J is TRBJ2-1 and V is TRBV7-7; 8 nucleotides align to TRBD2. CDR1 SSHAT and CDR2 FNYEAQ come from the germline V gene (reference sequence). The CDR3 loop spans 15 amino acids. The CDR3, as DNA: TGTGCTAGCAGCTTAGGGGGGACTAGTGTGAATGAGCAGTTCTTC. This gives the protein CASSLGGTSVNEQFF.

The chain employs TRBV7-9 and TRBJ1-4; TRBD1 matches 10 bases. The V gene end was trimmed by 5 bases and the J gene end by 8 bases; junction bases not matched to a gene: 11. CDR1 SEHNR and CDR2 FQNEAQ come from the germline V gene (reference sequence). The CDR3 loop spans 16 amino acids. CDR3 DNA: TGTGCCAGCAGCCACCACCAGGGACAGGGGAGGGAAAAACTGTTTTTT. This codes for CASSHHQGQGREKLFF.

The chain uses TRBV13 and TRBJ2-1; D is possibly TRBD1 (5 bases). Germline CDR1 is PRHDT and CDR2 is FYEKMQ (reference sequence). The germline V and J ends were trimmed by 0 bases and 5 bases, with 8 bases remaining between them. CDR3 size: 14 residues. The CDR3 region is CASSLGPRDNEQFF. The CDR3 DNA reads as TGTGCCAGCAGCTTAGGCCCCAGGGACAATGAGCAGTTCTTC. The whole variable domain, filled in from reference TRBV13 and TRBJ2-1, reads AAGVIQSPRHLIKEKRETATLKCYPIPRHDTVYWYQQGPGQDPQFLISFYEKMQSDKGSIPDRFSAQQFSDYHSELNMSSLELGDSALYFCASSLGPRDNEQFFGPGTRLTVL.

This clonotype was observed at least ten times. This rearrangement joins TRBV18 to TRBJ1-4; no reliable D call. Germline CDR1 is KGHSH and CDR2 is LQKENI. Trimming removed 3 bases from V and 8 bases from J, with 13 bases in between. There are 14 residues in the CDR3. The CDR3 sequence is CASSPLSEREKLFF. In DNA form, the CDR3 reads TGTGCCAGCTCACCGCTTTCAGAAAGGGAAAAACTGTTTTTT. The full variable domain, in which reference TRBV18 and TRBJ1-4 provide the parts outside the CDR3, is NAGVMQNPRHLVRRRGQEARLRCSPMKGHSHVYWYRQLPEEGLKFMVYLQKENIIDESGMPKERFSAEFPKEGPSILRIQQVVRGDSAAYFCASSPLSEREKLFFGSGTQLSVL.

This clonotype was picked up many times. CDR3 DNA: TGTGCCAGCTCACTTAACACGAACACTGAAGCTTTCTTT. Protein sequence: CASSLNTNTEAFF. The chain has TRBV18 and TRBJ1-1; no firm D call. CDR1 and CDR2 from the germline V gene are KGHSH and LQKENI. The V end was cut by 4 bases, the J end by 1 base, with 7 bases between. The CDR3 runs to 13 residues.

This clonotype occurred many times. This chain uses TRBV20-1 with TRBJ2-5; 9 nucleotides match TRBD2. Germline lookup yields CDR1 DFQATT and CDR2 SNEGSKA (reference sequence). The CDR3 is 13 amino acids. The CDR3 loop is CRPEAGGQETQYF. CDR3 nucleotides: TGCAGACCAGAGGCGGGAGGGCAAGAGACCCAGTACTTC.

There are many counts of this clonotype. This chain uses TRBV28 with TRBJ2-1; 8 positions agree with TRBD1. Germline loops: CDR1 MDHEN, CDR2 SYDVKM. Losses at the gene ends were 6 bases for V and 1 base for J; bases not matched to a gene: 20. This CDR3 is built from 20 residues. CDR3 nucleotides: TGTGCCAGCAGGCGAGACATGGGACAGGCTGTGTTAGTATCCTACAATGAGCAGTTCTTC. Translated, it gives CASRRDMGQAVLVSYNEQFF.

This clonotype showed up many times. The rearrangement uses TRBV20-1 and TRBJ2-3, with 8 bases matching TRBD2. CDR1 is DFQATT, CDR2 SNEGSKA, per germline (reference sequence). The CDR3 contains 17 residues. V was clipped by 1 base and J by 2 bases; unmatched bases: 11. The DNA of the CDR3 is TGCAGTGCTAGAGGATTAGGACTAGCTAAATACACAGATACGCAGTATTTT. Translating it yields CSARGLGLAKYTDTQYF.

This sequence joins TRBV19 and TRBJ2-1; the D gene could be TRBD1 or TRBD2 (5 bases each). Germline CDR1 reads LNHDA; CDR2 reads SQIVND (reference sequence). CDR3 size: 16 residues. V shed 0 bases and J shed 4 bases, with 13 bases lying between them. In DNA, the CDR3 is TGTGCCAGTAGTATAGATCTCGGGGCCCCTTACAATGAGCAGTTCTTC. As protein: CASSIDLGAPYNEQFF.

This rearrangement joins TRBV7-8 to TRBJ1-1, with D possibly being TRBD1 (6 bases). There are 16 residues in the CDR3. Trimming removed 2 bases from V and 6 bases from J, with 19 bases in between. Germline CDR1 SGHVS, CDR2 FQNEAQ. CDR3 sequence reads: CASSLRAGVGGAEAFF. The CDR3 DNA is TGTGCCAGCAGCTTAAGGGCAGGGGTTGGCGGGGCTGAAGCTTTCTTT.

The V and J genes are TRBV19 and TRBJ1-2; TRBD1 agrees at 10 bases. J was trimmed by 4 bases and V by 7 bases; bases with no gene match: 6. Germline CDR1 LNHDA, CDR2 SQIVND (reference sequence). The CDR3 length is 14 residues. The CDR3 bases are TGTGCCAGTAACGACAGGGGGCGCGTCTATGGCTACACCTTC. Translation gives CASNDRGRVYGYTF.

This clonotype was observed at least ten times. CDR3 bases: TGCAGGGCAGGGGAGGGGAACACTGAAGCTTTCTTT. It translates to CRAGEGNTEAFF. V is TRBV20-1 and J is TRBJ1-1; possibly TRBD1 for D (6 bases). Germline V lookup: CDR1 DFQATT, CDR2 SNEGSKA (reference sequence). This CDR3 contains 12 residues.

The rearrangement joins TRBV5-4 to TRBJ2-7; 12 nucleotides match TRBD2. The CDR3 length is 15 residues. Germline loops: CDR1 SGHNT, CDR2 YYREEE (reference sequence). With 4 bases clipped from V and 6 bases from J, the junction kept 8 bases outside the gene matches. Here the CDR3 DNA reads TGTGCCAGCAGCCCGGGGACTAGCGGGTTTGTCGAGCAGTACTTC. This encodes CASSPGTSGFVEQYF. The variable domain in full, completed from reference TRBV5-4 and TRBJ2-7, reads ETGVTQSPTHLIKTRGQQVTLRCSSQSGHNTVSWYQQALGQGPQFIFQYYREEENGRGNFPPRFSGLQFPNYSSELNVNALELDDSALYLCASSPGTSGFVEQYFGPGTRLTVT.

This clonotype was recorded only once. CDR3 region: CASIGQTGLASEQYF. As DNA, the CDR3 is TGTGCCAGCATTGGGCAGACGGGACTAGCGAGTGAGCAGTACTTC. The chain links TRBV28 to TRBJ2-7; 10 bases agree with TRBD2. The germline gives CDR1 MDHEN, CDR2 SYDVKM. J lost 7 bases, V lost 7 bases, and 13 bases had no gene match. The CDR3 is made up of 15 amino acids.

Only one count was recorded for this clonotype. A far larger clone is a single base away, which makes a read error likely. The V gene is TRBV28, the J gene TRBJ2-7; unclear D gene. In germline, CDR1 is MDHEN, CDR2 SYDVKM. V was trimmed by 3 bases and J by 7 bases, leaving 7 bases between them. The CDR3 has 11 amino acids. The CDR3 DNA follows: TGTGCCAGCAGTTTTTGGTATGAGCAGTACTTC. This translates into CASSFWYEQYF.

The sample holds many counts of this clonotype. The chain recombines TRBV7-9 with TRBJ1-5; D gene unclear. This CDR3 has 13 residues. Germline loops: CDR1 SEHNR, CDR2 FQNEAQ (reference sequence). V lost 5 bases, J lost 4 bases, and 9 bases lay in between. The CDR3 spells CASSITDNQPQHF. In DNA form, the CDR3 reads TGTGCCAGCAGCATTACGGATAATCAGCCCCAGCATTTT.

This clonotype has a count of ten or more. The gene calls are TRBV3-1 and TRBJ2-1, with 9 bases that match TRBD1. With the DNA end fitting TRBJ2-5 better, the J assignment may be wrong. The CDR3 contains 16 residues. CDR1 is LGHDT, CDR2 YNNKEL, per germline (reference sequence). Here the CDR3 reads CASSQGDRTGDETQYF. The CDR3 DNA sequence: TGTGCCAGCAGCCAAGGCGACCGGACAGGGGACGAGACCCAGTACTTC.

This clonotype was seen more than once but under ten times. A clone one base away is much larger, so this may be a read error. CDR3 sequence: CASSSSTRTGFLSYTGELFF. CDR3 nucleotide sequence: TGTGCCAGCAGCTCCTCCACCCGGACAGGTTTCCTTTCCTACACCGGGGAGCTGTTTTTT. The V and J genes are TRBV7-8 and TRBJ2-2; 7 bases are shared with TRBD1. V lost 4 bases and J lost 3; bases outside the gene matches: 20. Germline V gene lookup returns CDR1 SGHVS and CDR2 FQNEAQ. CDR3 length: 20 amino acids.

This clonotype was seen many times. This sequence joins TRBV11-2 and TRBJ2-1; D is uncertain. The germline V and J ends were trimmed by 6 bases and 7 bases, with 22 bases remaining between them. The CDR3 totals 16 residues. The germline V gene has CDR1 SGHAT and CDR2 FQNNGV. The CDR3 loop is CASRSRTTPPLNEQFF. CDR3 nucleotides: TGTGCCAGCAGGTCTCGGACGACCCCACCTTTAAATGAGCAGTTCTTC.

This clonotype was observed a few times. This clone may be a read error of a much larger clone one base away. This sequence joins TRBV7-2 and TRBJ2-1; D is undetermined. CDR3 length: 13 amino acids. The germline gives CDR1 SGHTA, CDR2 FQGNSA. CDR3 nucleotide sequence: TGTGCCAGCAGCTTAGGGCCCGCCAATGAGCAGCTCTTC. Residues: CASSLGPANEQLF. The variable domain in full, completed from reference TRBV7-2 and TRBJ2-1, reads GAGVSQSPSNKVTEKGKDVELRCDPISGHTALYWYRQSLGQGLEFLIYFQGNSAPDKSGLPSDRFSAERTGGSVSTLTIQRTQQEDSAVYLCASSLGPANEQLFGPGTRLTVL.

This clonotype showed up just a few times. The CDR3 DNA sequence: TGTGCCAGCAGCCAAGCATTATCGCGGACAGGGGGCGTCAACTATGGCTACACCTTC. This sequence encodes CASSQALSRTGGVNYGYTF. V gene TRBV14 combines with J gene TRBJ1-2; TRBD1 agrees at 11 bases. This CDR3 has 19 amino acids. Germline-derived CDR1 and CDR2 are SGHDN and FVKESK. J gave up 2 bases and V 1 base, and 12 bases lay outside the gene matches.

V and J are TRBV7-6 and TRBJ1-1; TRBD1 matches at 7 bases. J gave up 1 base and V 2 bases, and 4 bases lay outside the gene matches. Germline loops: CDR1 SGHVS, CDR2 FNYEAQ. There are 15 residues in the CDR3. The CDR3 bases are TGTGCCAGCAGCTTACGGGAGGGGGCGAACACTGAAGCTTTCTTT. It translates to CASSLREGANTEAFF. The whole variable domain, filled in from reference TRBV7-6 and TRBJ1-1, reads GAGVSQSPRYKVTKRGQDVALRCDPISGHVSLYWYRQALGQGPEFLTYFNYEAQQDKSGLPNDRFSAERPEGSISTLTIQRTEQRDSAMYRCASSLREGANTEAFFGQGTRLTVV.

There are many counts of this clonotype. The chain has TRBV20-1 and TRBJ1-1; D is unclear. Trimming removed 1 base at V and 0 bases at J, with 9 bases between. Per the germline V gene, CDR1 is DFQATT and CDR2 is SNEGSKA (reference sequence). There are 14 residues in the CDR3. The CDR3 region is CSARGPGMNTEAFF. The CDR3 DNA is TGCAGTGCTAGAGGCCCGGGAATGAACACTGAAGCTTTCTTT.